The 27 T cell receptor beta chains reported below all come from one sample, sequenced in a study of T-cell memory formation after mild COVID-19. TCRdb itself ran the 5' RACE reads through MiXCR, one entry per CDR3 protein. The table shows about 110,000 distinct CDR3 sequences, with over 20% occurring only once. The sequencing input was PBMCs or a T cell subset sorted from them (not recorded which). The receptors shown here come from a man aged 18-30 years who had mild COVID-19 (a few samples of this study predate the infection). Cell type and time point are not known.

The V gene is TRBV6-2 or TRBV6-3, the J gene TRBJ2-5; D is unresolved. Germline V gene lookup returns CDR1 MNHEY and CDR2 SVGEGT. Trimming removed 4 bases from V and 0 bases from J, with 9 bases in between. The CDR3 consists of 14 residues. CDR3 region: CASSLPLYQETQYF. The CDR3 DNA reads TGTGCCAGCAGTTTACCCCTCTACCAAGAGACCCAGTACTTC.

This clonotype is medium-sized in the sample. V and J are TRBV7-3 and TRBJ2-1, with TRBD2 matching 12 bases. Trimming removed 5 bases from V and 5 bases from J; junction bases left unmatched: 4. Germline CDR1 reads SGHTA; CDR2 reads FQGTGA. The CDR3 loop spans 15 amino acids. CDR3 DNA sequence: TGTGCCAGCAGCCTTGGACTAGCGGGGAACAATGAGCAGTTCTTC. As protein: CASSLGLAGNNEQFF.

This sequence joins TRBV5-5 and TRBJ2-1; tentative D call: TRBD1 (5 bases). The germline V gene has CDR1 SGHKS and CDR2 YYEKEE (reference sequence). V shed 5 bases and J shed 2 bases, with 20 bases lying between them. CDR3 length: 17 amino acids. CDR3 sequence: CASRLSVGQPAYNEQFF. For the CDR3, the DNA is TGTGCCAGCAGGTTATCGGTGGGGCAGCCAGCCTACAATGAGCAGTTCTTC.

The chain uses TRBV6-5 and TRBJ2-5; 9 nucleotides line up with TRBD2. V dropped 2 bases and J dropped 4; count of bases not matched to a gene: 5. Germline CDR1 is MNHEY and CDR2 is SVGAGI. The CDR3 has 15 amino acids. For the CDR3, the DNA is TGTGCCAGCAGTTACGCGGGGGGGACCCTAGAGACCCAGTACTTC. Protein sequence: CASSYAGGTLETQYF.

This clonotype came up many times. This rearrangement joins TRBV29-1 to TRBJ2-3, with 11 bases fitting TRBD2. The V gene end was trimmed by 6 bases and the J gene end by 2 bases; junction bases not matched to a gene: 7. Germline V gene data show CDR1 as SQVTM and CDR2 as ANQGSEA. The CDR3 has 15 amino acids. The CDR3 DNA follows: TGCAGCGTAAGAACTAGCGGGGGTTACACAGATACGCAGTATTTT. Its protein is CSVRTSGGYTDTQYF.

The gene calls are TRBV15 and TRBJ2-1, with a tentative D call TRBD2 (6 bases). The germline V gene encodes CDR1 LNHNV and CDR2 YYDKDF (reference sequence). Trimming pared 3 bases from V and 0 bases from J, leaving 12 bases between. This CDR3 region has 16 residues. The CDR3 DNA reads as TGTGCCACCAGCAGCAGACTAGACCCCTCCTACAATGAGCAGTTCTTC. Its translation is CATSSRLDPSYNEQFF. The full variable domain, rest sourced from reference TRBV15 and TRBJ2-1, is DAMVIQNPRYQVTQFGKPVTLSCSQTLNHNVMYWYQQKSSQAPKLLFHYYDKDFNNEADTPDNFQSRRPNTSFCFLDIRSPGLGDTAMYLCATSSRLDPSYNEQFFGPGTRLTVL.

The chain links TRBV9 to TRBJ2-5; 8 bases are a match to TRBD2. V lost 4 bases and J lost 5; bases outside the gene matches: 10. Germline V gene lookup returns CDR1 SGDLS and CDR2 YYNGEE. The CDR3 is 15 residues long. CDR3 sequence: CASSTAGTSLETQYF. DNA for the CDR3: TGTGCCAGCAGCACCGCCGGGACTAGTCTGGAGACCCAGTACTTC.

The V gene is TRBV9, the J gene TRBJ2-1; 9 bases agree with TRBD1. The CDR3 runs 16 residues. Germline lookup yields CDR1 SGDLS and CDR2 YYNGEE. V shed 4 bases and J 6 bases; nucleotides not matched to a gene: 11. CDR3 nucleotide sequence: TGTGCCAGCAGCTCCCACAGGGGACAGGGAGGCAATGAGCAGTTCTTC. It is translated as CASSSHRGQGGNEQFF.

V usage is TRBV9 and J usage is TRBJ2-3; 7 positions match TRBD2. Germline trimming cut 0 bases from V and 6 bases from J; bases unmatched to any gene: 7. This CDR3 is built from 15 residues. Germline values: CDR1 SGDLS, CDR2 YYNGEE. In nucleotides, the CDR3 is TGTGCCAGCAGCGTAGCTTGGCGGGGGTACGATACGCAGTATTTT. Residues: CASSVAWRGYDTQYF.

This chain links TRBV4-1 with TRBJ2-1, with 8 bases lining up with TRBD2. CDR1 is MGHRA and CDR2 is YSYEKL in the germline V gene. This CDR3 contains 14 residues. Trimming took 3 bases from V and 4 from J; bases not matched to a gene: 2. CDR3 in amino acids: CASSQVAGYNEQFF. The CDR3 coding sequence is TGCGCCAGCAGCCAGGTAGCGGGGTACAATGAGCAGTTCTTC.

This clonotype occurred a few times. CDR3 protein: CASSYSGDGYTF. The CDR3 nucleotides are TGTGCCAGCAGTTACTCAGGGGATGGCTACACCTTC. This chain joins TRBV6-5 and TRBJ1-2; D possibly corresponds to TRBD1 (5 bases). CDR1 is MNHEY and CDR2 is SVGAGI in the germline V gene. V was shortened by 0 bases and J by 6 bases, with 5 bases between the two germline ends. The CDR3 contains 12 residues.

This sequence joins TRBV4-1 and TRBJ2-6; tentatively, D is TRBD2 (5 bases). Trimming removed 5 bases from V and 0 bases from J, with 17 bases in between. CDR3 size: 18 residues. Germline-derived CDR1 and CDR2 are MGHRA and YSYEKL. The CDR3 region is CASSISAGVYSGANVLTF. The CDR3 nucleotides are TGCGCCAGCAGCATCAGTGCCGGGGTCTACTCTGGGGCCAACGTCCTGACTTTC.

This sequence joins TRBV6-5 and TRBJ2-1; a possible D gene is TRBD1 (7 bases). The CDR3 has 13 residues. V dropped 4 bases and J dropped 8 bases, with 12 bases sitting between them. Germline V gene data show CDR1 as MNHEY and CDR2 as SVGAGI. As DNA, the CDR3 is TGTGCCAGCAGTTCTCTCAGGGGGGATGAGCAGTTCTTC. This codes for CASSSLRGDEQFF.

The count of this clonotype is one. A junction boundary mismatches the germline segment, possibly from a read error. The rearrangement joins TRBV9 to TRBJ1-6; TRBD1 is a possible D gene (6 bases). The germline V gene encodes CDR1 SGDLS and CDR2 YYNGEE. The CDR3 has 17 amino acids. CDR3 amino acids: CASSPDRGSSYNSHLHF. The CDR3 DNA sequence: TGTGCCAGCAGCCCAGATAGGGGGAGCTCCTATAATTCACACCTCCACTTT.

This chain joins TRBV7-6 and TRBJ1-4; D unclear. Per the germline V gene, CDR1 is SGHVS and CDR2 is FNYEAQ. V shed 3 bases and J shed 0 bases, with 8 bases lying between them. This CDR3 contains 15 residues. The CDR3 DNA sequence: TGTGCCAGCAGCTTTGAGCTAGCAACTAATGAAAAACTGTTTTTT. This codes for CASSFELATNEKLFF. The whole variable domain, remainder taken from reference TRBV7-6 and TRBJ1-4, is GAGVSQSPRYKVTKRGQDVALRCDPISGHVSLYWYRQALGQGPEFLTYFNYEAQQDKSGLPNDRFSAERPEGSISTLTIQRTEQRDSAMYRCASSFELATNEKLFFGSGTQLSVL.

The chain uses TRBV19 and TRBJ1-2; TRBD1 aligns across 8 bases. This CDR3 has 15 residues. V was pared by 3 bases and J by 1 base, with 4 bases of the junction left unmatched. Germline CDR1 and CDR2: LNHDA and SQIVND (reference sequence). CDR3 nucleotides: TGTGCCAGTAGTATCCGGGACAGGTGTAACTATGGCTACACCTTC. Its protein is CASSIRDRCNYGYTF. The variable domain in full, with the rest retrieved from reference TRBV19 and TRBJ1-2, is DGGITQSPKYLFRKEGQNVTLSCEQNLNHDAMYWYRQDPGQGLRLIYYSQIVNDFQKGDIAEGYSVSREKKESFPLTVTSAQKNPTAFYLCASSIRDRCNYGYTFGSGTRLTVV.

The chain couples TRBV6-2 or TRBV6-3 to TRBJ2-5; no reliable D call. Trimming took 2 bases from V and 5 from J, leaving 6 bases between them. The CDR3 spans 12 residues. CDR1 and CDR2 (germline): MNHEY, SVGEGT. CDR3 sequence reads: CASSYAVETQYF. The CDR3 coding sequence is TGTGCCAGCAGTTACGCGGTGGAGACCCAGTACTTC.

This clonotype has only a few counts. The chain carries TRBV4-1 and TRBJ2-1, with D perhaps TRBD1 or TRBD2 (6 bases each). V gave up 0 bases and J gave up 14 bases, with 17 bases separating them. Per germline, CDR1 MGHRA and CDR2 YSYEKL. CDR3 length equals 14 residues. The CDR3 region is CASSQDVEGEWEFF. Here the CDR3 DNA reads TGCGCCAGCAGCCAAGATGTGGAGGGGGAGTGGGAGTTCTTC.

The sample holds a few counts of this clonotype. Here the CDR3 reads CASSEMGLAGVYEQFF. CDR3 sequence (DNA): TGCGCCAGCAGTGAGATGGGTCTAGCGGGGGTCTATGAGCAGTTCTTC. V is TRBV10-2 and J is TRBJ2-1; TRBD2 matches at 10 bases. Trimming took 2 bases from V and 8 from J; bases not matched to a gene: 9. The germline V gene has CDR1 WSHSY and CDR2 SAAADI. The CDR3 sequence is 16 residues long.

V gene TRBV2 combines with J gene TRBJ1-1; 8 bases are shared with TRBD1. CDR1 SNHLY and CDR2 FYNNEI come from the germline V gene. CDR3 size: 15 residues. V lost 3 bases to trimming and J lost 0 bases; unmatched junction nucleotides: 3. The CDR3 loop reads CASSDRTGLNTEAFF. The CDR3 DNA reads as TGTGCCAGCAGTGACCGGACAGGGCTGAACACTGAAGCTTTCTTT.

V gene TRBV12-3 or TRBV12-4 combines with J gene TRBJ2-5, with D possibly matching TRBD1 (8 bases). The CDR3 spans 15 residues. V lost 3 bases and J lost 5, with 16 bases in between. The CDR3 nucleotides are TGTGCCAGCAGTTTCCAGGGGGCCGGGGGGGAGACCCAGTACTTC. Its translation is CASSFQGAGGETQYF.

This clonotype has just a few counts. The chain carries TRBV12-3 or TRBV12-4 and TRBJ2-1, with TRBD2 matching 10 bases. The CDR3 sequence is 15 residues long. Trimming cost V 3 bases and J 6 bases; bases outside gene matches: 5. The DNA of the CDR3 is TGTGCCAGCAGTTTCAGCGGGGGGGATATCAATGAGCAGTTCTTC. This encodes CASSFSGGDINEQFF.

Comments on this clonotype: This clone may be a read error of a much larger clone one base away. The rearrangement links TRBV20-1 to TRBJ1-1, with TRBD1 as a possible D gene (6 bases). Germline V CDR1 and CDR2: DFQATT, SNEGSKA (reference sequence). With 4 bases removed from V and 2 bases from J, the gap between germline ends came to 8 bases. This CDR3 is 12 amino acids long. CDR3 sequence: CSAKQGNTEAFF. CDR3 nucleotide sequence: TGCAGTGCTAAACAGGGTAACACTGAAGCTTTCTTT.

There are a few counts of this clonotype. The chain joins TRBV18 to TRBJ1-1; D is ambiguous. The CDR3 has 13 amino acids. Germline V gene lookup returns CDR1 KGHSH and CDR2 LQKENI. The ends were cut back, 3 bases at V and 6 bases at J, with 11 bases in the middle. CDR3 sequence: CASSPWTGAEAFF. The CDR3 DNA reads TGTGCCAGCTCACCTTGGACTGGGGCTGAAGCTTTCTTT.

This clonotype has a count of ten or more. The V gene is TRBV5-1, the J gene TRBJ2-1; the D gene is possibly TRBD2 (5 bases). Germline CDR1 and CDR2: SGHRS and YFSETQ. This CDR3 comprises 20 residues. V was clipped by 2 bases and J by 5 bases, with 29 bases between them. The CDR3 reads CASSFGLAPGSTYLNNEQFF. DNA for the CDR3: TGCGCCAGCAGCTTCGGTTTAGCCCCGGGATCCACATATTTAAACAATGAGCAGTTCTTC.

This clonotype was detected a few times. The chain carries TRBV12-3 or TRBV12-4 and TRBJ1-5; D call uncertain. This CDR3 region has 15 residues. The ends were cut back, 5 bases at V and 0 bases at J, with 11 bases in the middle. Here the CDR3 DNA reads TGTGCCAGCAGTCCGCAGATTACTAGCAATCAGCCCCAGCATTTT. It translates to CASSPQITSNQPQHF.

This clonotype was picked up many times. The chain couples TRBV5-1 to TRBJ2-7; possibly TRBD1 for D (6 bases). This CDR3 has 13 amino acids. The germline gives CDR1 SGHRS, CDR2 YFSETQ. Trimming removed 1 base at V and 2 bases at J, with 7 bases between. The CDR3 DNA follows: TGCGCCAGCAGCTTGACAGGGACCTACGAGCAGTACTTC. It is translated as CASSLTGTYEQYF.